These 13 T cell receptor beta chains were sequenced from one sample in a study of blood T cell repertoires in COVID-19. Data came from immunoSEQ multiplex PCR; TCRdb stores just in-frame clones and leaves some out. The sample consists of 380,000 or so clones, 80% to 90% of them appearing once. Sample: peripheral blood. These receptors originate from a middle-aged man with acute or convalescent COVID-19.

Concerning this clone: Other nucleotide sequences from this sample produce the same CDR3. The CDR3 region is CASSSDSNQPQHF. In DNA form, the CDR3 reads TGTGCCAGCAGCTCAGATAGCAATCAGCCCCAGCATTTT. The J gene is TRBJ1-5, the V gene TRBV7-2; D not certain. This CDR3 region has 13 residues. The V gene lost 4 bases and the J gene lost 0 bases, with 4 bases spanning the gap. Germline lookup yields CDR1 SGHTA and CDR2 FQGNSA.

This chain links TRBV21-1 with TRBJ2-3; TRBD1 is taken as the D call from the table, unchecked against the DNA. TRBV21-1 is classified as a pseudogene. This CDR3 has 14 residues. The CDR3 DNA is TGTGCCAGCAGCAACTCCCAGTACACAGATACGCAGTATTTT. It specifies CASSNSQYTDTQYF.

J is TRBJ2-1 and V is TRBV7-2; TRBD2 is a possible D gene (6 bases). The CDR3 runs to 15 residues. Germline loops: CDR1 SGHTA, CDR2 FQGNSA. The V end was cut by 4 bases, the J end by 0 bases, with 10 bases between. In DNA form, the CDR3 reads TGTGCCAGCAGCTGGGGGGTCAGCTCCTACAATGAGCAGTTCTTC. Residues: CASSWGVSSYNEQFF.

The genes are TRBV15 and TRBJ1-1; D not resolved. V lost 4 bases to trimming and J lost 1 base, with 7 bases between them. The CDR3 consists of 13 residues. From germline, CDR1 is LNHNV and CDR2 YYDKDF (reference sequence). CDR3 nucleotides: TGTGCCACCAGCATACACCAGAACACTGAAGCTTTCTTT. Translating gives CATSIHQNTEAFF.

This chain links TRBV27 with TRBJ2-1; possible D gene TRBD1, 6 bases. CDR1 is MNHEY and CDR2 is SMNVEV in the germline V gene (reference sequence). V was trimmed by 3 bases and J by 5 bases, leaving 20 bases between them. This CDR3 has 17 amino acids. CDR3 sequence reads: CASSFPLGRGRHNEQFF. For the CDR3, the DNA is TGTGCCAGCAGTTTTCCTCTTGGCAGGGGCCGTCACAATGAGCAGTTCTTC.

V and J are TRBV20-1 and TRBJ1-2, with TRBD1 matching 8 bases. J lost 7 bases, V lost 6 bases, and 7 bases had no gene match. The CDR3 has 12 residues. The V gene's germline CDR1 is DFQATT and CDR2 SNEGSKA (reference sequence). The CDR3 nucleotides read TGCAGTGCCAGTGACAGGGGCCGTGGCTACACCTTC. Protein sequence: CSASDRGRGYTF.

V usage is TRBV5-6 and J usage is TRBJ2-2; TRBD2 agrees at 10 bases. Germline CDR1 SGHDT, CDR2 YYEEEE. Unmatched junction bases numbered 9, after V lost 2 bases and J lost 8 bases. This CDR3 has 16 residues. CDR3 loop: CASSLKRLAGVGELFF. The CDR3 coding sequence is TGTGCCAGCAGCTTAAAGCGGCTAGCGGGGGTAGGGGAGCTGTTTTTT.

In this sample, this clone turned up a few times. The chain links TRBV29-1 to TRBJ2-2, with TRBD2 identical over 10 bases. V shed 6 bases, J shed 6 bases, and the junction held 4 bases outside the gene matches. CDR1 is SQVTM, CDR2 ANQGSEA, per germline. The CDR3 runs to 13 residues. This CDR3 is CSVEREGPGELFF. The CDR3 DNA reads as TGCAGCGTAGAGCGGGAGGGTCCCGGGGAGCTGTTTTTT.

The chain couples TRBV6-2 or TRBV6-3 to TRBJ2-3; 7 positions agree with TRBD2. J gave up 3 bases and V 6 bases, and 9 bases lay outside the gene matches. Germline CDR1 is MNHEY and CDR2 is SVGEGT. The CDR3 is made up of 15 amino acids. CDR3 in amino acids: CASSPELARTDTQYF. As DNA, the CDR3 is TGTGCCAGCAGCCCCGAACTAGCGAGGACAGATACGCAGTATTTT.

As concerns this clone: Other nucleotide sequences in the sample specify the same CDR3. This chain connects TRBV6-5 to TRBJ1-1, with a possible D match to TRBD1 (6 bases). The CDR3 runs to 14 residues. The V end was cut by 0 bases, the J end by 2 bases, with 7 bases between. Germline CDR1 MNHEY, CDR2 SVGAGI. The CDR3 region has the DNA TGTGCCAGCAGTTACTCCAGGGGTAACACTGAAGCTTTCTTT. It is translated as CASSYSRGNTEAFF.

V and J are TRBV21-1 and TRBJ2-4; the DNA was not used to check the table's D call, TRBD2. TRBV21-1 is a listed pseudogene. This CDR3 region has 13 residues. CDR3 region: CASSKGEKNIQYF. The DNA for the CDR3 is TGTGCCAGCAGCAAAGGTGAGAAAAACATTCAGTACTTC.

The chain links TRBV6-2 or TRBV6-3 to TRBJ1-1; TRBD1 agrees at 9 bases. The CDR3 totals 17 residues. V was clipped by 5 bases and J by 0 bases; unmatched bases: 10. In germline, CDR1 is MNHEY, CDR2 SVGEGT. The DNA of the CDR3 is TGTGCCAGCAGTCACCGGGACAGGGTTTTTCTGAACACTGAAGCTTTCTTT. It translates to CASSHRDRVFLNTEAFF.

This chain uses TRBV18 with TRBJ2-7, with TRBD2 identical over 10 bases. The CDR3 length is 14 residues. Germline V CDR1 and CDR2: KGHSH, LQKENI. V was pared by 8 bases and J by 5 bases, with 9 bases of the junction left unmatched. In DNA form, the CDR3 reads TGTGCCAGCCATCAGCGGGGGGGCCTCGACGAGCAGTACTTC. Its protein is CASHQRGGLDEQYF.